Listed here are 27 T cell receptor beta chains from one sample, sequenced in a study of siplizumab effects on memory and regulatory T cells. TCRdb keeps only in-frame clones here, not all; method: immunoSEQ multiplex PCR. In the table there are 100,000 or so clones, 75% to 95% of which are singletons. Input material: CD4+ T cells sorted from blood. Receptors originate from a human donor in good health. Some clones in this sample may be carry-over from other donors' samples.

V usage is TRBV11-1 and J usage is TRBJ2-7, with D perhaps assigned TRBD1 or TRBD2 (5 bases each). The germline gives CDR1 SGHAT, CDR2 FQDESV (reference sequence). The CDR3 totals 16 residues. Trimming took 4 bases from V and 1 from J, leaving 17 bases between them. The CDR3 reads CASSSGRTGISYEQYF. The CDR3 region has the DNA TGTGCCAGCAGCTCAGGGAGAACCGGGATTTCCTACGAGCAGTACTTC. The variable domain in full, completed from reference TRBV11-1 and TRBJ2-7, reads EAEVAQSPRYKITEKSQAVAFWCDPISGHATLYWYRQILGQGPELLVQFQDESVVDDSQLPKDRFSAERLKGVDSTLKIQPAELGDSAMYLCASSSGRTGISYEQYFGPGTRLTVT.

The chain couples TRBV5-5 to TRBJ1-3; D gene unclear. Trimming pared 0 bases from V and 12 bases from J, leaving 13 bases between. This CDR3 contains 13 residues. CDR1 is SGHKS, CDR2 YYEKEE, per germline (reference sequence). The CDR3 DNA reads TGTGCCAGCAGCTTGGACAGTCCCCCTGTCATATATTTT. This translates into CASSLDSPPVIYF.

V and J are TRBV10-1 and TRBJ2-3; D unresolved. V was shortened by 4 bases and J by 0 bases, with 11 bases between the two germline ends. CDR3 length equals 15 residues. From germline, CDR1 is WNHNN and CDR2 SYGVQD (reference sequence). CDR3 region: CASSAGFTSTDTQYF. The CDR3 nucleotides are TGCGCCAGCAGTGCTGGGTTTACTAGCACAGATACGCAGTATTTT.

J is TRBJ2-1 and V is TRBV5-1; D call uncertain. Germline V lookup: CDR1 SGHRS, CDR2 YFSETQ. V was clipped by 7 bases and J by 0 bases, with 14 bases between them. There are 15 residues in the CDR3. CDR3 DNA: TGCGCCAGCCGCACCACATCATCCTCCTACAATGAGCAGTTCTTC. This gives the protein CASRTTSSSYNEQFF.

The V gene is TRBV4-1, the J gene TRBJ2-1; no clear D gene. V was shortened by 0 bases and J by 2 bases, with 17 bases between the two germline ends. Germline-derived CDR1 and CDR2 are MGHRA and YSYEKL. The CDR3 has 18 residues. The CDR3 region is CASSQDPPHTGPYNEQFF. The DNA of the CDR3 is TGCGCCAGCAGCCAAGATCCCCCCCACACCGGCCCCTACAATGAGCAGTTCTTC.

CDR3 in amino acids: CASSTDSLRNQPQHF. The CDR3, as DNA: TGTGCCAGTAGTACAGACAGTCTACGGAATCAGCCCCAGCATTTT. The chain combines TRBV19 with TRBJ1-5; a weak D match, TRBD1 (5 bases). The CDR3 has 15 residues. V gave up 4 bases and J gave up 4 bases, with 14 bases separating them. Germline-derived CDR1 and CDR2 are LNHDA and SQIVND (reference sequence).

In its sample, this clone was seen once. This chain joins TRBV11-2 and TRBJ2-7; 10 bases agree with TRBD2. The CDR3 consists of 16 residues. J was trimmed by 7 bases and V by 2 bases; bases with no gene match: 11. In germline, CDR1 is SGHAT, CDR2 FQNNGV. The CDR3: CASSLTLASGSREQYF. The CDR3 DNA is TGTGCCAGCAGCTTAACGCTGGCTAGCGGGAGTCGGGAGCAGTACTTC.

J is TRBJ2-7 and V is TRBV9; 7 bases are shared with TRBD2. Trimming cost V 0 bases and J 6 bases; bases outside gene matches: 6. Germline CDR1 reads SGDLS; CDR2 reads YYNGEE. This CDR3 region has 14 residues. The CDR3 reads CASSVAAGFGEQYF. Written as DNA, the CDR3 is TGTGCCAGCAGCGTAGCAGCGGGATTTGGCGAGCAGTACTTC.

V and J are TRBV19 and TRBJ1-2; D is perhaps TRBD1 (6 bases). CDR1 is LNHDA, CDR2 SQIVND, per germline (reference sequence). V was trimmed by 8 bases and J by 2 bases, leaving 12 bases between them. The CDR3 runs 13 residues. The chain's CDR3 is CASQWTANYGYTF. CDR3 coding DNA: TGTGCCAGTCAATGGACAGCCAACTATGGCTACACCTTC.

CDR3 amino acids: CASSEGGRLAEKLFF. CDR3 DNA: TGTGCCAGCAGTGAAGGCGGCAGGTTGGCTGAAAAACTGTTTTTT. The chain carries TRBV6-1 and TRBJ1-4; D is undetermined. The CDR3 has 15 amino acids. Germline lookup yields CDR1 MNHNS and CDR2 SASEGT. V lost 1 base, J lost 7 bases, and 13 bases lay in between.

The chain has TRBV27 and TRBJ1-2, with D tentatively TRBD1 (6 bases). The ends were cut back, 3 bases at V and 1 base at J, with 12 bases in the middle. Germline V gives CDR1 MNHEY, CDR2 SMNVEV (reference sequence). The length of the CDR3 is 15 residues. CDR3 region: CASSLAGRGNYGYTF. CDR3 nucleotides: TGTGCCAGCAGTTTGGCTGGCAGGGGTAACTATGGCTACACCTTC.

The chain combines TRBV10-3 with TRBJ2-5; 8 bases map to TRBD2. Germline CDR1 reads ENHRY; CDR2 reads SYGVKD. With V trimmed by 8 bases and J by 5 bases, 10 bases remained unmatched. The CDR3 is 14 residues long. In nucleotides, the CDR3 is TGTGCCATCCGAATCGGGAGGGCCAATGAGACCCAGTACTTC. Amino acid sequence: CAIRIGRANETQYF.

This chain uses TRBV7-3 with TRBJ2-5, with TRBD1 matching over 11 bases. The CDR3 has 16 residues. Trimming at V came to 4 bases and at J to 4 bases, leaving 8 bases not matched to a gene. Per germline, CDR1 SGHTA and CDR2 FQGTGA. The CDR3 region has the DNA TGTGCCAGCAGCTCCTCCGGGACAGGGGGAGGAGAGACCCAGTACTTC. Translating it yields CASSSSGTGGGETQYF.

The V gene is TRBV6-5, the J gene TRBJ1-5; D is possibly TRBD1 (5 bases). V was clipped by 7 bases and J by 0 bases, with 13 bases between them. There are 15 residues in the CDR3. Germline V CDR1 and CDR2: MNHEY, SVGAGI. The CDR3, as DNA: TGTGCCAGCAAGAGGGGCACCAATAGCAATCAGCCCCAGCATTTT. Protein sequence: CASKRGTNSNQPQHF.

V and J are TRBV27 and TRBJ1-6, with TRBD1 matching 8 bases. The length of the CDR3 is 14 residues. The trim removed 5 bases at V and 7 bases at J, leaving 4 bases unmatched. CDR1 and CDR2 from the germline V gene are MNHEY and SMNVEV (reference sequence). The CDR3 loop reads CASSPDRANSPLHF. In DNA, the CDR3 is TGTGCCAGCAGTCCGGACAGGGCGAATTCACCCCTCCACTTT.

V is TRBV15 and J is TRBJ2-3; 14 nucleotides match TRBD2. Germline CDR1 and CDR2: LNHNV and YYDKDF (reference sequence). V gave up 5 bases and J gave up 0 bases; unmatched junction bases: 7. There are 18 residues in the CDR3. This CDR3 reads CATSPRTSGRTSTDTQYF. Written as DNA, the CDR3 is TGTGCCACCAGCCCTCGGACTAGCGGGAGGACTAGCACAGATACGCAGTATTTT.

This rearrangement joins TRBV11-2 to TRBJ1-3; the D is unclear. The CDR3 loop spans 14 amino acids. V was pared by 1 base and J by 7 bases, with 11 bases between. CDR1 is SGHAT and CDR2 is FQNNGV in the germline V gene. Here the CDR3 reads CASSLGVRINTIYF. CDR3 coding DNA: TGTGCCAGCAGCTTAGGCGTCAGAATCAACACCATATATTTT. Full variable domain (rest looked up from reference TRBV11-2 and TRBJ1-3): EAGVAQSPRYKIIEKRQSVAFWCNPISGHATLYWYQQILGQGPKLLIQFQNNGVVDDSQLPKDRFSAERLKGVDSTLKIQPAKLEDSAVYLCASSLGVRINTIYFGEGSWLTVV.

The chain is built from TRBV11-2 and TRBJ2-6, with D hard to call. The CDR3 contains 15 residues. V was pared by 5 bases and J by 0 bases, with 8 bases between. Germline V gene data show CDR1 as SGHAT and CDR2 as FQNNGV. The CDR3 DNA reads TGTGCCAGCAGCCTAGGATCCTCTGGGGCCAACGTCCTGACTTTC. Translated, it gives CASSLGSSGANVLTF.

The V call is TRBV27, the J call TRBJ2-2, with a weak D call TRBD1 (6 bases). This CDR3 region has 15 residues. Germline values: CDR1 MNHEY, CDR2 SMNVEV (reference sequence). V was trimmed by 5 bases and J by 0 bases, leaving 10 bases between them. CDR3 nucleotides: TGTGCCAGCAGTAAACAGGGTACGAACACCGGGGAGCTGTTTTTT. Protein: CASSKQGTNTGELFF.

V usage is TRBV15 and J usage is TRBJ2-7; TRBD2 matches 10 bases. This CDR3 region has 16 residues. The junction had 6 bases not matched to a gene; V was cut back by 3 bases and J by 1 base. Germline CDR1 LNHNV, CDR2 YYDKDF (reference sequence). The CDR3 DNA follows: TGTGCCACCAGCAGGAGCGGGAGGGCCCTTTCCTACGAGCAGTACTTC. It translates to CATSRSGRALSYEQYF.

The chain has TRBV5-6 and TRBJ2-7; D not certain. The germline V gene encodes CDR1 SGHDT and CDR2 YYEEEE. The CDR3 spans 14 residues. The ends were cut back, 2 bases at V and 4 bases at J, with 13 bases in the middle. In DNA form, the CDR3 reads TGTGCCAGCAGCTTCTTTTCTTTAGGGTACGAGCAGTACTTC. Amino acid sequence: CASSFFSLGYEQYF.

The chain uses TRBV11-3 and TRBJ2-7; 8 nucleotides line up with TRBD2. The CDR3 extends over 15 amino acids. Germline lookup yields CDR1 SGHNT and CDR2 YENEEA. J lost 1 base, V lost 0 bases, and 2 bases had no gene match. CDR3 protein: CASSLDGTRSYEQYF. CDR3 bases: TGTGCCAGCAGCTTAGACGGGACTAGGTCCTACGAGCAGTACTTC.

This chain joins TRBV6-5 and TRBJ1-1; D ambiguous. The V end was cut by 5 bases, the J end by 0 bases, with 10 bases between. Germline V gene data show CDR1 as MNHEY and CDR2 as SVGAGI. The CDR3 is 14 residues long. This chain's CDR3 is CASSPSGLNTEAFF. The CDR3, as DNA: TGTGCCAGCAGTCCGAGCGGGTTGAACACTGAAGCTTTCTTT.

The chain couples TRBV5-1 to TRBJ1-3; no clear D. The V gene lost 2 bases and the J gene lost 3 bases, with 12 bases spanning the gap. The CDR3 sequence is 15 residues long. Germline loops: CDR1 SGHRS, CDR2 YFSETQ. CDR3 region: CASSLGTSFGNTIYF. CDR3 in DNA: TGCGCCAGCAGCTTAGGTACATCTTTTGGAAACACCATATATTTT.

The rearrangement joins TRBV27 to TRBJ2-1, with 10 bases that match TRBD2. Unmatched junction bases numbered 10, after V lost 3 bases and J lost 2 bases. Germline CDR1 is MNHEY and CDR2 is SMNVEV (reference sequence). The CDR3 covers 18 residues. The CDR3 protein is CASSFRRTSGGAYNEQFF. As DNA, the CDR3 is TGTGCCAGCAGTTTCCGCAGGACTAGCGGAGGGGCCTACAATGAGCAGTTCTTC.

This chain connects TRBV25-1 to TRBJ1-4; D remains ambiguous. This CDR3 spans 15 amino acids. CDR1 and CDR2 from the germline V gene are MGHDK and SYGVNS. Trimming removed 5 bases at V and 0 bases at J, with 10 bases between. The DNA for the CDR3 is TGTGCCAGCAGTTTCAGAGTTTCAACTAATGAAAAACTGTTTTTT. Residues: CASSFRVSTNEKLFF.

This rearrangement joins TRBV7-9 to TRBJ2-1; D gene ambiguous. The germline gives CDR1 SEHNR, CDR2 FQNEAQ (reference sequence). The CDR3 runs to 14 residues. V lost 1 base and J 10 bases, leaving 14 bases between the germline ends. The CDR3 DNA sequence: TGTGCCAGCAGCTTAGATGGAACAGTGGGGGAGCAGTTCTTC. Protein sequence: CASSLDGTVGEQFF.